Below, 28 T cell receptor beta chains from the same sample are listed, as sequenced in a study of cytomegalovirus exposure and HLA in healthy donors. Primers included in the PCR were 60 Vbeta and 13 Jbeta primers. Sequenced by immunoSEQ multiplex PCR; TCRdb stores in-frame clones only, minus some. The sample holds 75,000 to 90,000 clones, roughly 9.1% seen once. Sequencing was carried out using PBMCs. The receptors stem from a man aged 60 to 69 in good health and CMV-seropositive.

DNA of the CDR3: TGCGCCAGCAGCCTAGCGGGGGGGGCTTGGGATGAGCAGTTCTTC. Encoded protein: CASSLAGGAWDEQFF. The chain carries TRBV5-1 and TRBJ2-1, with 12 bases identical to TRBD2. The V and J ends lost 4 bases and 8 bases, in that order; junction bases with no gene match: 7. The CDR3 spans 15 residues. Germline CDR1 is SGHRS and CDR2 is YFSETQ.

This chain joins TRBV5-4 and TRBJ1-6, with 9 bases identical to TRBD1. In germline, CDR1 is SGHNT, CDR2 YYREEE (reference sequence). This CDR3 contains 14 residues. The junction had 4 bases not matched to a gene; V was cut back by 4 bases and J by 8 bases. CDR3 coding DNA: TGTGCCAGCAGCGCGGGACAGGGCGATTCACCCCTCCACTTT. It encodes CASSAGQGDSPLHF.

This clone was counted only a few times. The V and J genes are TRBV5-1 and TRBJ2-6; 7 bases align to TRBD1. J gave up 4 bases and V 4 bases, and 14 bases lay outside the gene matches. CDR1 is SGHRS and CDR2 is YFSETQ in the germline V gene. The CDR3 runs to 18 residues. This CDR3 reads CASSRGRKGASGANVLTF. The CDR3 bases are TGCGCCAGCAGCCGGGGCAGGAAGGGGGCGAGCGGGGCCAACGTCCTGACTTTC.

A few counts support this clone. The rearrangement joins TRBV5-1 to TRBJ2-2; tentative D call: TRBD2 (5 bases). CDR1 SGHRS and CDR2 YFSETQ come from the germline V gene. V dropped 0 bases and J dropped 9 bases, with 21 bases sitting between them. There are 17 residues in the CDR3. In DNA, the CDR3 is TGCGCCAGCAGCTTGGCCGGGCGGGCAGGTCAAGGCCGGGAGCTGTTTTTT. This translates into CASSLAGRAGQGRELFF. The whole variable domain, remainder taken from reference TRBV5-1 and TRBJ2-2, is KAGVTQTPRYLIKTRGQQVTLSCSPISGHRSVSWYQQTPGQGLQFLFEYFSETQRNKGNFPGRFSGRQFSNSRSEMNVSTLELGDSALYLCASSLAGRAGQGRELFFGEGSRLTVL.

In this sample, this clone turned up a few times. The chain couples TRBV7-2 to TRBJ1-2; TRBD1 matches 11 bases. Germline CDR1 is SGHTA and CDR2 is FQGNSA. CDR3 length: 15 amino acids. V lost 4 bases, J lost 3 bases, and 4 bases stayed unmatched. CDR3 nucleotides: TGTGCCAGCAGCTCAGGACAGGGGGCTTACTATGGCTACACCTTC. Translating gives CASSSGQGAYYGYTF.

CDR3 in DNA: TGCGCCAGCAGCTTGGAAAGCGCCAGCACAGATACGCAGTATTTT. Its translation is CASSLESASTDTQYF. The chain employs TRBV5-1 and TRBJ2-3; D is undetermined. The CDR3 contains 15 residues. V lost 0 bases, J lost 0 bases, and 8 bases lay in between. Germline CDR1 and CDR2: SGHRS and YFSETQ. The whole variable domain, filled in from reference TRBV5-1 and TRBJ2-3, reads KAGVTQTPRYLIKTRGQQVTLSCSPISGHRSVSWYQQTPGQGLQFLFEYFSETQRNKGNFPGRFSGRQFSNSRSEMNVSTLELGDSALYLCASSLESASTDTQYFGPGTRLTVL.

The genes are TRBV11-3 and TRBJ2-1; D remains ambiguous. CDR1 is SGHNT, CDR2 YENEEA, per germline. The CDR3 runs to 15 residues. The germline V and J ends were trimmed by 4 bases and 5 bases, with 15 bases remaining between them. The CDR3 sequence: CASSSRDTVDNEQFF. The CDR3 region has the DNA TGTGCCAGCAGCTCGAGAGACACCGTCGACAATGAGCAGTTCTTC.

Of note for this clone: Other DNA sequences in the sample encode the same CDR3. The chain has TRBV6-6 and TRBJ2-1; D not resolved. This CDR3 comprises 14 residues. CDR1 is MNHNY and CDR2 is SVGAGI in the germline V gene (reference sequence). V dropped 2 bases and J dropped 4 bases, with 9 bases sitting between them. CDR3 loop: CASSYGGVYNEQFF. As DNA, the CDR3 is TGTGCCAGCAGTTACGGTGGAGTTTACAATGAGCAGTTCTTC.

This clone turned up a few times. The rearrangement links TRBV2 to TRBJ2-3; D possibly corresponds to TRBD1 (5 bases). Germline lookup yields CDR1 SNHLY and CDR2 FYNNEI. The CDR3 has 15 amino acids. V was cut by 1 base and J by 7 bases, with 15 bases left in between. The CDR3 spells CASSEGITTAYTQYF. In DNA form, the CDR3 reads TGTGCCAGCAGTGAAGGGATTACGACAGCATATACGCAGTATTTT.

V and J are TRBV5-4 and TRBJ2-2; D remains ambiguous. The ends were cut back, 0 bases at V and 3 bases at J, with 15 bases in the middle. In germline, CDR1 is SGHNT, CDR2 YYREEE (reference sequence). This CDR3 region has 17 residues. The chain's CDR3 is CASSLVVGLMDTGELFF. CDR3 nucleotide sequence: TGTGCCAGCAGCTTGGTTGTGGGCCTAATGGACACCGGGGAGCTGTTTTTT. The whole variable domain, remainder taken from reference TRBV5-4 and TRBJ2-2, is ETGVTQSPTHLIKTRGQQVTLRCSSQSGHNTVSWYQQALGQGPQFIFQYYREEENGRGNFPPRFSGLQFPNYSSELNVNALELDDSALYLCASSLVVGLMDTGELFFGEGSRLTVL.

This chain links TRBV6-6 with TRBJ1-2; 9 bases fit TRBD1. Trimming took 7 bases from V and 6 from J; bases not matched to a gene: 9. Germline V CDR1 and CDR2: MNHNY, SVGAGI (reference sequence). This CDR3 has 14 residues. Here the CDR3 DNA reads TGTGCCAGCACTCACGGACAGGGGCACGATGGCTACACCTTC. Its translation is CASTHGQGHDGYTF.

This clone was found a few times. V and J are TRBV6-5 and TRBJ1-1; D not resolved. V was clipped by 5 bases and J by 0 bases, with 10 bases between them. The CDR3 runs to 14 residues. CDR1 MNHEY and CDR2 SVGAGI come from the germline V gene. The CDR3 spells CASSGREMNTEAFF. Here the CDR3 DNA reads TGTGCCAGCAGTGGCCGGGAAATGAACACTGAAGCTTTCTTT.

This clone was counted only a few times. The V call is TRBV19, the J call TRBJ2-2, with D unclear. Trimming took 0 bases from V and 5 from J, leaving 16 bases between them. The length of the CDR3 is 17 residues. Germline V gene data show CDR1 as LNHDA and CDR2 as SQIVND (reference sequence). Here the CDR3 reads CASSIEEIQSLTGELFF. The CDR3, as DNA: TGTGCCAGTAGTATAGAGGAGATACAAAGTTTGACCGGGGAGCTGTTTTTT.

Only a few counts were recorded for this clone. The rearrangement links TRBV6-1 to TRBJ1-5; D call uncertain. The germline V and J ends were trimmed by 2 bases and 6 bases, with 11 bases remaining between them. Germline values: CDR1 MNHNS, CDR2 SASEGT. The CDR3 spans 14 residues. The CDR3 protein is CASSEHRLGQPQHF. The CDR3 coding sequence is TGTGCCAGCAGTGAACACAGATTGGGTCAGCCCCAGCATTTT.

The chain employs TRBV7-8 and TRBJ1-4; unclear D gene. Germline values: CDR1 SGHVS, CDR2 FQNEAQ. Trimming stripped 5 bases from V and 0 bases from J, with 13 bases between. CDR3 length: 16 amino acids. The CDR3 DNA reads as TGTGCCAGCAGCCCAATCGACTGGGCAACTAATGAAAAACTGTTTTTT. As protein: CASSPIDWATNEKLFF.

This clone was counted a few times. V and J are TRBV7-9 and TRBJ1-2, with TRBD1 matching over 9 bases. Germline CDR1 is SEHNR and CDR2 is FQNEAQ (reference sequence). The trim removed 5 bases at V and 2 bases at J, leaving 3 bases unmatched. The CDR3 is 14 residues long. This chain's CDR3 is CASSQGQGNYGYTF. CDR3 nucleotide sequence: TGTGCCAGCAGCCAGGGACAGGGAAACTATGGCTACACCTTC.

This chain uses TRBV28 with TRBJ2-3, with D hard to call. This CDR3 is 13 amino acids long. CDR1 and CDR2 (germline): MDHEN, SYDVKM. Trimming took 6 bases from V and 0 from J, leaving 7 bases between them. CDR3 in DNA: TGTGCCAGCAGGTGGGCGAGCACAGATACGCAGTATTTT. Its translation: CASRWASTDTQYF.

A few counts support this clone. The rearrangement links TRBV6-6 to TRBJ2-1; 7 bases match TRBD1. The CDR3 contains 15 residues. Germline CDR1 reads MNHNY; CDR2 reads SVGAGI (reference sequence). With V trimmed by 2 bases and J by 8 bases, 9 bases remained unmatched. CDR3 DNA sequence: TGTGCCAGCAGTTACGTCAGGCAGGGGGTAGATGAGCAGTTCTTC. Amino acid sequence: CASSYVRQGVDEQFF.

This clone was seen only a few times. The J gene is TRBJ2-7, the V gene TRBV27; 14 bases align to TRBD2. This CDR3 spans 16 amino acids. Germline V gene sequence: CDR1 MNHEY, CDR2 SMNVEV (reference sequence). V was pared by 5 bases and J by 4 bases, with 7 bases of the junction left unmatched. CDR3 nucleotide sequence: TGTGCCAGCAGTGCGCGACTAGCGGGAGGGCCTTACGAGCAGTACTTC. Its protein product is CASSARLAGGPYEQYF.

This clone was counted a few times. The V call is TRBV13, the J call TRBJ2-1, with D possibly being TRBD2 (6 bases). There are 14 residues in the CDR3. V lost 1 base, J lost 4 bases, and 8 bases lay in between. CDR1 PRHDT and CDR2 FYEKMQ come from the germline V gene (reference sequence). Here the CDR3 DNA reads TGTGCCAGCAGCTTAGCGGGAGCTTACAATGAGCAGTTCTTC. Amino acids: CASSLAGAYNEQFF.

The rearrangement uses TRBV7-9 and TRBJ2-1, with 11 bases identical to TRBD2. The CDR3 spans 15 residues. The germline CDR1 and CDR2 sequences are SEHNR and FQNEAQ (reference sequence). V lost 2 bases and J lost 7; bases outside the gene matches: 4. CDR3 nucleotides: TGTGCCAGCAGCTTAATAACTAGCGGGGGAAATGAGCAGTTCTTC. Protein product: CASSLITSGGNEQFF.

The V call is TRBV10-2, the J call TRBJ1-3; D not resolved. This CDR3 region has 13 residues. V shed 3 bases and J shed 4 bases, with 7 bases lying between them. Germline values: CDR1 WSHSY, CDR2 SAAADI. CDR3: CASSEQSGNTIYF. The CDR3 DNA reads as TGCGCCAGCAGTGAACAGTCGGGAAACACCATATATTTT.

This clone was detected many times. The CDR3 reads CASSPADYNEQFF. DNA for the CDR3: TGTGCCAGCAGCCCAGCGGACTACAATGAGCAGTTCTTC. The V gene is TRBV2, the J gene TRBJ2-1; possible D gene TRBD2, 5 bases. CDR1 and CDR2 from the germline V gene are SNHLY and FYNNEI. The CDR3 length is 13 residues. The V gene lost 6 bases and the J gene lost 3 bases, with 9 bases spanning the gap.

This clone was recorded at least ten times. The chain couples TRBV10-2 to TRBJ2-3; D remains unclear. CDR3 length: 14 residues. Germline CDR1 reads WSHSY; CDR2 reads SAAADI. Trimming took 7 bases from V and 2 from J, leaving 13 bases between them. DNA for the CDR3: TGCGCCAGCACCAATGAACAGATCACAGATACGCAGTATTTT. It translates to CASTNEQITDTQYF.

The chain carries TRBV2 and TRBJ1-6; D remains ambiguous. V lost 4 bases to trimming and J lost 4 bases, with 14 bases between them. This CDR3 has 16 amino acids. CDR1 is SNHLY and CDR2 is FYNNEI in the germline V gene. In DNA, the CDR3 is TGTGCCAGCAGTGCGGGAGAGACGATATATAATTCACCCCTCCACTTT. Residues: CASSAGETIYNSPLHF. The full variable domain, rest sourced from reference TRBV2 and TRBJ1-6, is EPEVTQTPSHQVTQMGQEVILRCVPISNHLYFYWYRQILGQKVEFLVSFYNNEISEKSEIFDDQFSVERPDGSNFTLKIRSTKLEDSAMYFCASSAGETIYNSPLHFGNGTRLTVT.

Only a few counts were recorded for this clone. The CDR3 spells CASSLDPGDTQYF. The CDR3 DNA reads as TGTGCCAGCAGCTTGGATCCGGGAGATACGCAGTATTTT. The gene calls are TRBV5-4 and TRBJ2-3; D gene ambiguous. Trimming pared 0 bases from V and 5 bases from J, leaving 7 bases between. The V gene's germline CDR1 is SGHNT and CDR2 YYREEE (reference sequence). The CDR3 runs to 13 residues.

Only a few counts were recorded for this clone. The chain has TRBV6-5 and TRBJ1-1; no reliable D call. The ends were cut back, 2 bases at V and 5 bases at J, with 9 bases in the middle. The CDR3 has 13 amino acids. CDR1 is MNHEY, CDR2 SVGAGI, per germline. The CDR3 region is CASSYEAVTEAFF. The CDR3 nucleotides are TGTGCCAGCAGTTACGAGGCTGTAACTGAAGCTTTCTTT.

The rearrangement joins TRBV28 to TRBJ1-2, with TRBD1 matching over 9 bases. The J segment lost 4 bases and the V segment lost 5 bases, leaving 8 bases of the junction unmatched. The CDR3 totals 15 residues. Germline CDR1 MDHEN, CDR2 SYDVKM. For the CDR3, the DNA is TGTGCCAGCAGTCTGGGGACAGGGCGGATCTATGGCTACACCTTC. Translated, it gives CASSLGTGRIYGYTF.